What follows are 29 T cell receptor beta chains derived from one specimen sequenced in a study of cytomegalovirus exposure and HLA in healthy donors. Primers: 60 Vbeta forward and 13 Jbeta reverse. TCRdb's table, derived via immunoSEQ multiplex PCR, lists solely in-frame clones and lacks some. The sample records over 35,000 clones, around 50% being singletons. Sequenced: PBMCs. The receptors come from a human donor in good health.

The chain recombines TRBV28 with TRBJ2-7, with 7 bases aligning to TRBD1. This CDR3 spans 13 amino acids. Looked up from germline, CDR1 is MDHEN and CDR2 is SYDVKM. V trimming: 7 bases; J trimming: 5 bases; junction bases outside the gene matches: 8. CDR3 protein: CASTRQGPHEQYF. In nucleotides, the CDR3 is TGTGCCAGCACAAGACAGGGCCCCCACGAGCAGTACTTC.

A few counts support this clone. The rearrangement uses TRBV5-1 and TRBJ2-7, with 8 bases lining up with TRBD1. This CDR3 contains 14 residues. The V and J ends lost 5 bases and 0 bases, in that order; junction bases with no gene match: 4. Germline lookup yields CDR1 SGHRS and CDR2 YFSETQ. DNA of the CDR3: TGCGCCAGCAGGGGACAGGCAAGCTCCTACGAGCAGTACTTC. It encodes CASRGQASSYEQYF.

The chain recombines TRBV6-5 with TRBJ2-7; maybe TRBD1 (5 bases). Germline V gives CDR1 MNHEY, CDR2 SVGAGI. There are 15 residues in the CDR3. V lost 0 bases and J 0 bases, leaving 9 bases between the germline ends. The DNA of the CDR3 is TGTGCCAGCAGTTACTCGACAGCGAGCTCCTACGAGCAGTACTTC. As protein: CASSYSTASSYEQYF.

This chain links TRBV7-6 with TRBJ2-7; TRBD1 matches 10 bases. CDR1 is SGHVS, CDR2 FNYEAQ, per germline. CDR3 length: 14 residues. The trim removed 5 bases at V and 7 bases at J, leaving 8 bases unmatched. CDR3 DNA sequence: TGTGCCAGCAGCGCCGACCGGACAGGGGGAGAGCAGTACTTC. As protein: CASSADRTGGEQYF.

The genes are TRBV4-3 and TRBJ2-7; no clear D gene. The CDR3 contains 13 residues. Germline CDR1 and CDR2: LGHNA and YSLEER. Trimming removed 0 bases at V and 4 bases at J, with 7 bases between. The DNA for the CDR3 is TGCGCCAGCAGCCAAGATCCGAGGTACGAGCAGTACTTC. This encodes CASSQDPRYEQYF.

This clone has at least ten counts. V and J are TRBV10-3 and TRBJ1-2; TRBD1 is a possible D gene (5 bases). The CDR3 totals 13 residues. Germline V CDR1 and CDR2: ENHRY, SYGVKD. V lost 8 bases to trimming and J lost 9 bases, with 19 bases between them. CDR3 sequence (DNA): TGTGCCATCCTGGAGGGGCAGGGTAGGCGCTACACCTTC. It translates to CAILEGQGRRYTF.

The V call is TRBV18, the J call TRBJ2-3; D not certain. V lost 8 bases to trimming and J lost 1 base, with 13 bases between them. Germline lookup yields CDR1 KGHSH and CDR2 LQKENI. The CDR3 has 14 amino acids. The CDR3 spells CASARAKGTDTQYF. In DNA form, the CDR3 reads TGTGCCAGCGCCCGAGCGAAAGGCACAGATACGCAGTATTTT.

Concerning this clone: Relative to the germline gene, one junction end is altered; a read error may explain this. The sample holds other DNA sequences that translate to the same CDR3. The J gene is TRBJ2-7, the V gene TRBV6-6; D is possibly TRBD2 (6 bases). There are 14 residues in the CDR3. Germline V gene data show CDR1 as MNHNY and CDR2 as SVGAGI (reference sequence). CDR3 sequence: CASSYSDGGYEQYF. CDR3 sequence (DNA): TGCGCCAGCAGTTACTCGGACGGGGGCTACGAGCAGTACTTC.

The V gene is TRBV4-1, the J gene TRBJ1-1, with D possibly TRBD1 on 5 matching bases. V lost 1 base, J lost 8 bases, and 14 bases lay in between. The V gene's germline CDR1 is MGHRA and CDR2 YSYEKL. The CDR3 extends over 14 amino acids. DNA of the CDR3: TGCGCCAGCAGCCAAGCCGGAGGGACGGCCGAAGCTTTCTTT. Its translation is CASSQAGGTAEAFF.

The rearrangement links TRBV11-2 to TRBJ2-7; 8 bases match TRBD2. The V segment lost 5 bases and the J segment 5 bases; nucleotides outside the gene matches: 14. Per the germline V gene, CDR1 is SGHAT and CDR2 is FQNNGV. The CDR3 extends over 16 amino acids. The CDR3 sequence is CASSPDSLAGLHEQYF. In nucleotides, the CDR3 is TGTGCCAGCAGCCCAGACAGCTTAGCGGGGTTACACGAGCAGTACTTC.

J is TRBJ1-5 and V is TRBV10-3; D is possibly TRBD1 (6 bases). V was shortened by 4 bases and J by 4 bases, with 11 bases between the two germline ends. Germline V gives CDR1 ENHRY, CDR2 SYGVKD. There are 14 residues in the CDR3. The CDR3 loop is CAISAGTSNQPQHF. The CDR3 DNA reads TGTGCCATCAGTGCGGGGACATCGAATCAGCCCCAGCATTTT.

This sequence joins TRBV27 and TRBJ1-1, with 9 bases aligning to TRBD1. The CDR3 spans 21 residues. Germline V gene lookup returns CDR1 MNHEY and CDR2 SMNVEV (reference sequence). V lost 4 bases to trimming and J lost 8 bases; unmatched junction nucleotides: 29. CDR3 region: CASSSQTREFPGQGRGTEAFF. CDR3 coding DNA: TGTGCCAGCAGTTCCCAGACTAGAGAATTCCCGGGACAGGGTAGGGGGACGGAAGCTTTCTTT.

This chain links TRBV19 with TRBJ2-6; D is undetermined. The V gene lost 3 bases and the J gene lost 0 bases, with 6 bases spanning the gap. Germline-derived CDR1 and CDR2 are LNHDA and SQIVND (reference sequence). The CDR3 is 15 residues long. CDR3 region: CASSILSSGANVLTF. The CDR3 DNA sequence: TGTGCCAGTAGTATTTTGAGCTCTGGGGCCAACGTCCTGACTTTC.

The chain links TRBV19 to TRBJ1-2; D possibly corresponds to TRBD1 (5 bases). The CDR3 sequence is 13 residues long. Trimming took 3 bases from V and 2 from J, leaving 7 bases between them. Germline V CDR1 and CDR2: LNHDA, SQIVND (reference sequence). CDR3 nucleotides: TGTGCCAGTAGTATTTCAGGGAACTATGGCTACACCTTC. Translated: CASSISGNYGYTF.

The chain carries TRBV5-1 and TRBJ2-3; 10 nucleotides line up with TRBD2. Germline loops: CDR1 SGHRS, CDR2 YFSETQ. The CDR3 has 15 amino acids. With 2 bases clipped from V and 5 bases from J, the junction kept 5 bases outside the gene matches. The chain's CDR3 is CASSLASGGEDTQYF. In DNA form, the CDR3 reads TGCGCCAGCAGCTTAGCCAGCGGGGGGGAAGATACGCAGTATTTT.

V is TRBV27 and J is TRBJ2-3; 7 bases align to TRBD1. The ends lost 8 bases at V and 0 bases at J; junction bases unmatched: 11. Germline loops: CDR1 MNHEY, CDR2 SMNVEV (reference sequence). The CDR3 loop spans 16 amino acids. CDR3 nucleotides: TGTGCCAGCTCAGTTTACAGGGGAGTGAGCACAGATACGCAGTATTTT. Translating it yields CASSVYRGVSTDTQYF.

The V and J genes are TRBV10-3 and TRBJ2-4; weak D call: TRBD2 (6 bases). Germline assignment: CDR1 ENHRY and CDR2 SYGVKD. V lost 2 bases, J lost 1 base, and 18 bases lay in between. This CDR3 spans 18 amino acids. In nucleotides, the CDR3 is TGTGCCATCAGTGAGCCCGCCAATTCGGAGGGGGCCAAAAACATTCAGTACTTC. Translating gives CAISEPANSEGAKNIQYF.

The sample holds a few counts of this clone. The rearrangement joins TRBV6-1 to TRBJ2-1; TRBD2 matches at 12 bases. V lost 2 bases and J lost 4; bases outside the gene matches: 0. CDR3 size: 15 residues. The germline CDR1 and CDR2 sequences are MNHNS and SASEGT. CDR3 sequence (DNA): TGTGCCAGCAGTGAACTAGCGGGGGGGTACAATGAGCAGTTCTTC. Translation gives CASSELAGGYNEQFF.

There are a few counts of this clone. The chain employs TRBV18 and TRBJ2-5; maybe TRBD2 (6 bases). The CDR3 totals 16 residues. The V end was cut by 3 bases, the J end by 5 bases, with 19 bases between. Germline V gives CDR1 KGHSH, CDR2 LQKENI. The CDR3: CASSPLGTSLGETQYF. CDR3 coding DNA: TGTGCCAGCTCACCCCTAGGGACTTCCTTGGGGGAGACCCAGTACTTC.

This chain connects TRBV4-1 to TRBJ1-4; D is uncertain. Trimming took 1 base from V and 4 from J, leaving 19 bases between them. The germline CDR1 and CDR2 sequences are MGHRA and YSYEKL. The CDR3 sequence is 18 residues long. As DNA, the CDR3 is TGCGCCAGCAGCCAAGCGGTGCGGCACGGTGGTGGTAATGAAAAACTGTTTTTT. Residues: CASSQAVRHGGGNEKLFF.

CDR3 protein: CASSVAGTSHNEQFF. CDR3 bases: TGTGCCAGCAGCGTCGCCGGGACTAGTCACAATGAGCAGTTCTTC. This sequence joins TRBV9 and TRBJ2-1; TRBD2 agrees at 8 bases. J was trimmed by 5 bases and V by 2 bases; bases with no gene match: 6. CDR1 and CDR2 from the germline V gene are SGDLS and YYNGEE. This CDR3 has 15 amino acids.

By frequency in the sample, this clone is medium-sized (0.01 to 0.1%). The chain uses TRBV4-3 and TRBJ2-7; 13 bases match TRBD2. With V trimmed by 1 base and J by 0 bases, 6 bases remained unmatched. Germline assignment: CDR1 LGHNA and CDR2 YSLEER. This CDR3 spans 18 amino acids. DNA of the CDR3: TGCGCCAGCAGCCAAGGACTAGCGGGGGGCCCGAGCTCCTACGAGCAGTACTTC. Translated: CASSQGLAGGPSSYEQYF.

The CDR3 loop is CASSLRGGSYTF. The CDR3 DNA reads as TGTGCCAGCAGCTTACGCGGAGGCAGCTACACCTTC. The gene calls are TRBV7-3 and TRBJ1-2; D ambiguous. This CDR3 spans 12 amino acids. Trimming removed 2 bases from V and 9 bases from J, with 10 bases in between. The germline CDR1 and CDR2 sequences are SGHTA and FQGTGA.

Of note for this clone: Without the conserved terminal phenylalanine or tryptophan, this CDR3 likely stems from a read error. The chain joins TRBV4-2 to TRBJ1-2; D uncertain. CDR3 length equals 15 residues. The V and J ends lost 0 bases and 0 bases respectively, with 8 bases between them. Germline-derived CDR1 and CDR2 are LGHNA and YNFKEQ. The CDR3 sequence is CASSQDVGANYGYTL. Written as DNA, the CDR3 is TGTGCCAGCAGCCAAGATGTAGGAGCTAACTATGGCTACACCCTC.

CDR3 amino acids: CATSRGETSGASTDTQYF. The CDR3 DNA reads TGTGCCACCAGCAGAGGGGAGACTAGCGGAGCAAGCACAGATACGCAGTATTTT. The V and J genes are TRBV15 and TRBJ2-3, with 9 bases matching TRBD2. Germline V gives CDR1 LNHNV, CDR2 YYDKDF (reference sequence). After removal of 1 base from V and 0 bases from J, the junction contained 8 bases not matched to a gene. This CDR3 has 18 residues.

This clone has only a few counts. The CDR3 loop reads CASSDYATRGTGELFF. The CDR3 nucleotides read TGTGCCAGCAGTGACTATGCGACTAGAGGCACCGGGGAGCTGTTTTTT. The chain joins TRBV6-1 to TRBJ2-2; a possible D gene is TRBD2 (6 bases). CDR1 and CDR2 (germline): MNHNS, SASEGT. The CDR3 contains 16 residues. The V end was cut by 3 bases, the J end by 4 bases, with 15 bases between.

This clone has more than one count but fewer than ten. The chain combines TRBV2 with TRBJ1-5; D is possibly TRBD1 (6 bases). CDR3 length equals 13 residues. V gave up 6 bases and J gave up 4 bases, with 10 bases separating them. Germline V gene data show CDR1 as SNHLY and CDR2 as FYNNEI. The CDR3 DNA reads TGTGCCAGCAGGAACCAGGGGAATCAGCCCCAGCATTTT. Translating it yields CASRNQGNQPQHF.

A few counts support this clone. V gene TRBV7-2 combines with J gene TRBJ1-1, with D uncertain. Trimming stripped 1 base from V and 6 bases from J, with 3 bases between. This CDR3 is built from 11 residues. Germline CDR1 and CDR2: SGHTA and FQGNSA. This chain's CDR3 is CASSLDSEAFF. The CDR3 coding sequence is TGTGCCAGCAGCTTAGACTCTGAAGCTTTCTTT.

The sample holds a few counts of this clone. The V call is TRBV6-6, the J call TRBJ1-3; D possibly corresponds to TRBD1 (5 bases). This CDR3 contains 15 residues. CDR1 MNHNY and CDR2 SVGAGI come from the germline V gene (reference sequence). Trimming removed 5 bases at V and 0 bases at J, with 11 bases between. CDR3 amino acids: CASSQQVTSGNTIYF. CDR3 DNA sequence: TGTGCCAGCAGTCAACAGGTTACCTCTGGAAACACCATATATTTT.